The TCR beta chain described here comes from a study of blood T cell repertoires in COVID-19. The overall study: T cells, B-cell-depleted T cells, or PBMCs supplied cDNA or gDNA.

The assay was immunoSEQ multiplex PCR, and TCRdb's table has in-frame clones only and misses some. Of roughly 58,000 clones listed, roughly 76% were seen once; the top ten hold roughly 23%. Germline CDR1 SNHLY, CDR2 FYNNEI. V was clipped by 5 bases and J by 10 bases, with 14 bases between them. The CDR3 has 12 amino acids. The source of this sequence is a man aged 50 to 60 with active or convalescent COVID-19. This chain uses TRBV2 with TRBJ1-1, with D maybe TRBD1 (5 bases). The sample was peripheral blood. The CDR3 here is CASSSGQHGAFF. CDR3 DNA: TGTGCCAGCAGTTCAGGACAACATGGAGCTTTCTTT.